These 32 T cell receptor beta chains came from one sample sequenced in a study of blood T cell repertoires in COVID-19. Assay used: immunoSEQ multiplex PCR; TCRdb lists only in-frame clones, some missing. The table lists about 160,000 clones, about 85% of them singletons. The sequenced sample consisted of peripheral blood. The source of these receptors is a woman between 45 and 65 years old with COVID-19, enrolled during active disease.

The chain carries TRBV9 and TRBJ2-7, with D possibly being TRBD1 (6 bases). Trimming pared 0 bases from V and 6 bases from J, leaving 13 bases between. Germline CDR1 and CDR2: SGDLS and YYNGEE. This CDR3 comprises 14 residues. CDR3 nucleotides: TGTGCCAGCAGCGTAGGCCAGGGGTCGGGCGAGCAGTACTTC. Translated, it gives CASSVGQGSGEQYF.

The chain carries TRBV7-2 and TRBJ2-3; 14 bases map to TRBD2. Germline V gene lookup returns CDR1 SGHTA and CDR2 FQGNSA. Trimming removed 3 bases from V and 3 bases from J; junction bases left unmatched: 2. This CDR3 is 16 amino acids long. CDR3 sequence reads: CASSFGLAGGTDTQYF. The CDR3 nucleotides are TGTGCCAGCAGCTTCGGACTAGCGGGGGGTACAGATACGCAGTATTTT. The full variable domain, rest sourced from reference TRBV7-2 and TRBJ2-3, is GAGVSQSPSNKVTEKGKDVELRCDPISGHTALYWYRQSLGQGLEFLIYFQGNSAPDKSGLPSDRFSAERTGGSVSTLTIQRTQQEDSAVYLCASSFGLAGGTDTQYFGPGTRLTVL.

The V call is TRBV3-1 (or the pseudogene TRBV3-2), the J call TRBJ1-1; D perhaps matches TRBD1 (5 bases). Germline CDR1 is LGHDT and CDR2 is YNNKEL (reference sequence). Deletions cut 0 bases from V and 4 bases from J, with 21 bases between. This CDR3 is 18 amino acids long. The CDR3 coding sequence is TGTGCCAGCAGCCAAGAATCATGGGTCGGGCAGGGCAGCACTGAAGCTTTCTTT. Its protein is CASSQESWVGQGSTEAFF.

A single count supports this clone. The chain employs TRBV4-1 and TRBJ2-5; TRBD2 matches 10 bases. Losses at the gene ends were 3 bases for V and 5 bases for J; bases not matched to a gene: 9. The CDR3 runs to 16 residues. The germline CDR1 and CDR2 sequences are MGHRA and YSYEKL. In DNA, the CDR3 is TGCGCCAGCAGCCAGAAGCGGGGGGGCATCTGGGAGACCCAGTACTTC. This encodes CASSQKRGGIWETQYF.

The gene calls are TRBV5-6 and TRBJ2-1, with D perhaps matching TRBD1 (5 bases). Per the germline V gene, CDR1 is SGHDT and CDR2 is YYEEEE. The CDR3 extends over 14 amino acids. Between the trimmed V and J ends, which lost 3 bases and 9 bases, there was a span of 16 bases. CDR3 residues: CASSSKQIRGEQFF. The DNA of the CDR3 is TGTGCCAGCAGCTCCAAGCAGATTAGGGGTGAGCAGTTCTTC.

V usage is TRBV12-3 or TRBV12-4 and J usage is TRBJ1-1; D uncertain. CDR3 length equals 12 residues. The germline V and J ends were trimmed by 4 bases and 5 bases, with 8 bases remaining between them. The CDR3 nucleotides read TGTGCCAGCAGTTCGGGGAGGACTGAAGCTTTCTTT. It encodes CASSSGRTEAFF.

The genes are TRBV21-1 and TRBJ1-5; TRBD1 is the table's D call, not checked against the DNA. TRBV21-1 is noted as a pseudogene. The CDR3 is 15 amino acids. Written as DNA, the CDR3 is TGTGCCAGCAGCAAGGGACAGGAGAGCAATCAGCCCCAGCATTTT. Its protein product is CASSKGQESNQPQHF.

The chain links TRBV30 to TRBJ1-1, with no clear D. Germline V gives CDR1 GTSNPN, CDR2 SVGIG (reference sequence). V lost 0 bases and J lost 3, with 11 bases in between. This CDR3 region has 14 residues. CDR3 DNA: TGTGCCTGGAGTGTACTCGGGGTTTACACTGAAGCTTTCTTT. Its translation: CAWSVLGVYTEAFF.

V and J are TRBV11-3 and TRBJ2-7; D not resolved. CDR3 length equals 13 residues. V was pared by 5 bases and J by 1 base, with 9 bases between. Germline V gene data show CDR1 as SGHNT and CDR2 as YENEEA. The CDR3 DNA sequence: TGTGCCAGCAGCCCTTCACTTTCCTACGAGCAGTACTTC. As protein: CASSPSLSYEQYF.

V gene TRBV6-5 combines with J gene TRBJ2-3; D call uncertain. Looked up from germline, CDR1 is MNHEY and CDR2 is SVGAGI. This CDR3 is 15 amino acids long. V was clipped by 5 bases and J by 0 bases, with 12 bases between them. This CDR3 reads CASSNDITSTDTQYF. As DNA, the CDR3 is TGTGCCAGCAGTAACGACATCACTAGCACAGATACGCAGTATTTT.

The rearrangement uses TRBV19 and TRBJ2-1; TRBD1 might be the D (5 bases). This CDR3 is built from 14 residues. Germline lookup yields CDR1 LNHDA and CDR2 SQIVND (reference sequence). The germline V and J ends were trimmed by 7 bases and 5 bases, with 15 bases remaining between them. The CDR3 DNA follows: TGTGCCAGTACCCATCCAGGGTCCCACAATGAGCAGTTCTTC. Protein: CASTHPGSHNEQFF.

J is TRBJ1-1 and V is TRBV2, with 11 bases aligning to TRBD1. Germline trimming cut 4 bases from V and 10 bases from J; bases unmatched to any gene: 14. This CDR3 has 16 amino acids. Germline V lookup: CDR1 SNHLY, CDR2 FYNNEI. The CDR3 reads CASSVPDRGPPNRAFF. The CDR3 bases are TGTGCCAGCAGTGTTCCGGACAGGGGGCCACCGAATCGAGCTTTCTTT.

The chain carries TRBV12-3 or TRBV12-4 and TRBJ2-1; no definite D call. CDR3 length: 11 residues. The V gene lost 3 bases and the J gene lost 9 bases, with 6 bases spanning the gap. The chain's CDR3 is CASSFAAEQFF. The CDR3 coding sequence is TGTGCCAGCAGTTTCGCGGCTGAGCAGTTCTTC.

This chain uses TRBV5-6 with TRBJ2-3, with 8 bases aligning to TRBD2. This CDR3 contains 14 residues. The ends lost 0 bases at V and 7 bases at J; junction bases unmatched: 4. Germline values: CDR1 SGHDT, CDR2 YYEEEE. The CDR3 loop reads CASSLGLAGNTQYF. The CDR3 nucleotides are TGTGCCAGCAGCTTGGGTCTAGCGGGCAATACGCAGTATTTT. The full variable domain, its missing parts supplied by reference TRBV5-6 and TRBJ2-3, is DAGVTQSPTHLIKTRGQQVTLRCSPKSGHDTVSWYQQALGQGPQFIFQYYEEEERQRGNFPDRFSGHQFPNYSSELNVNALLLGDSALYLCASSLGLAGNTQYFGPGTRLTVL.

V usage is TRBV19 and J usage is TRBJ1-2; TRBD1 matches at 7 bases. The junction had 12 bases not matched to a gene; V was cut back by 3 bases and J by 5 bases. This CDR3 is 16 amino acids long. Germline V gene sequence: CDR1 LNHDA, CDR2 SQIVND (reference sequence). CDR3 sequence reads: CASSISGQPDYYGYTF. Written as DNA, the CDR3 is TGTGCCAGTAGTATTTCGGGACAGCCGGACTATTATGGCTACACCTTC.

The J gene is TRBJ2-6, the V gene TRBV19, with D tentatively TRBD1 (5 bases). V was cut by 2 bases and J by 0 bases, with 14 bases left in between. The CDR3 consists of 18 residues. Per the germline V gene, CDR1 is LNHDA and CDR2 is SQIVND (reference sequence). The CDR3 loop is CASSILGRGLSGANVLTF. The CDR3, as DNA: TGTGCCAGTAGTATATTGGGTAGGGGCCTCTCTGGGGCCAACGTCCTGACTTTC.

The chain carries TRBV2 and TRBJ1-1; the D is unclear. CDR3 size: 15 residues. Looked up from germline, CDR1 is SNHLY and CDR2 is FYNNEI. The germline V and J ends were trimmed by 3 bases and 8 bases, with 19 bases remaining between them. The CDR3 DNA sequence: TGTGCCAGCAGTGAGAAAGACGCGACATCTAGCGAAGCTTTCTTT. Amino acid sequence: CASSEKDATSSEAFF.

This clone came up a few times. The chain carries TRBV29-1 and TRBJ1-1, with a possible D match to TRBD1 (6 bases). CDR1 and CDR2 (germline): SQVTM, ANQGSEA. This CDR3 comprises 13 residues. The ends were cut back, 5 bases at V and 1 base at J, with 11 bases in the middle. This chain's CDR3 is CSVSGQQNTEAFF. DNA of the CDR3: TGCAGCGTTTCCGGACAGCAGAACACTGAAGCTTTCTTT. The complete variable domain, with remaining parts taken from reference TRBV29-1 and TRBJ1-1, reads SAVISQKPSRDICQRGTSLTIQCQVDSQVTMMFWYRQQPGQSLTLIATANQGSEATYESGFVIDKFPISRPNLTFSTLTVSNMSPEDSSIYLCSVSGQQNTEAFFGQGTRLTVV.

V usage is TRBV9 and J usage is TRBJ2-1; TRBD2 might be the D (6 bases). This CDR3 spans 15 amino acids. CDR1 and CDR2 (germline): SGDLS, YYNGEE. V was pared by 0 bases and J by 6 bases, with 13 bases between. The CDR3 reads CASSVGGTSSNEQFF. As DNA, the CDR3 is TGTGCCAGCAGCGTAGGCGGGACTTCAAGCAATGAGCAGTTCTTC.

The DNA of the CDR3 is TGTGCCAGCAGCTTAACGGGACAGGGGCCGAACGAGCAGTACTTC. Encoded protein: CASSLTGQGPNEQYF. The chain is built from TRBV13 and TRBJ2-7; 10 positions agree with TRBD1. The CDR3 length is 15 residues. Trimming at V came to 2 bases and at J to 5 bases, leaving 6 bases not matched to a gene. Germline assignment: CDR1 PRHDT and CDR2 FYEKMQ (reference sequence).

V gene TRBV11-2 combines with J gene TRBJ2-1, with 8 bases matching TRBD1. The CDR3 consists of 19 residues. Trimming removed 5 bases from V and 5 bases from J; junction bases left unmatched: 20. Germline loops: CDR1 SGHAT, CDR2 FQNNGV. The CDR3 is CASSQRVGRDRRSNNEQFF. The DNA for the CDR3 is TGTGCCAGCAGCCAAAGGGTAGGGCGGGACAGGCGTTCTAACAATGAGCAGTTCTTC.

This chain connects TRBV4-1 to TRBJ2-7; the match to TRBD1 covers 9 bases. The CDR3 is made up of 17 amino acids. Looked up from germline, CDR1 is MGHRA and CDR2 is YSYEKL. Unmatched junction bases numbered 7, after V lost 0 bases and J lost 1 base. The CDR3 spells CASSQDLVGQGSYEQYF. CDR3 in DNA: TGCGCCAGCAGCCAAGATCTTGTGGGACAGGGATCCTACGAGCAGTACTTC.

The gene calls are TRBV5-1 and TRBJ2-3, with 11 bases matching TRBD1. There are 15 residues in the CDR3. V trimming: 4 bases; J trimming: 5 bases; junction bases outside the gene matches: 6. The germline CDR1 and CDR2 sequences are SGHRS and YFSETQ. The CDR3 DNA follows: TGCGCCAGCAGCCAAGGACAGGGGGCCGTAGATACGCAGTATTTT. As protein: CASSQGQGAVDTQYF. Using reference TRBV5-1 and TRBJ2-3 for the parts outside the CDR3, the full variable domain is KAGVTQTPRYLIKTRGQQVTLSCSPISGHRSVSWYQQTPGQGLQFLFEYFSETQRNKGNFPGRFSGRQFSNSRSEMNVSTLELGDSALYLCASSQGQGAVDTQYFGPGTRLTVL.

This clone was seen just once. The chain uses TRBV30 and TRBJ2-5; the match to TRBD2 covers 8 bases. The CDR3 is made up of 13 amino acids. Germline-derived CDR1 and CDR2 are GTSNPN and SVGIG (reference sequence). With 4 bases clipped from V and 7 bases from J, the junction kept 8 bases outside the gene matches. CDR3 region: CAWTIAGRRTQYF. The CDR3 DNA reads TGTGCCTGGACTATAGCGGGGCGTCGGACCCAGTACTTC.

The genes are TRBV29-1 and TRBJ2-7, with TRBD1 matching 9 bases. This CDR3 is built from 13 residues. The J segment lost 6 bases and the V segment lost 7 bases, leaving 10 bases of the junction unmatched. Germline values: CDR1 SQVTM, CDR2 ANQGSEA. CDR3 loop: CSAGWDREGEQYF. DNA for the CDR3: TGCAGCGCGGGATGGGACAGGGAAGGCGAGCAGTACTTC.

This clone was observed a single time. The chain is built from TRBV4-1 and TRBJ2-7; D perhaps matches TRBD1 (5 bases). The CDR3 runs to 13 residues. The V gene's germline CDR1 is MGHRA and CDR2 YSYEKL. V gave up 4 bases and J gave up 1 base, with 8 bases separating them. The CDR3 protein is CASSPTGSYEQYF. CDR3 nucleotides: TGCGCCAGCAGCCCCACAGGTTCCTACGAGCAGTACTTC.

V usage is TRBV3-1 (or the pseudogene TRBV3-2) and J usage is TRBJ2-1; 7 positions match TRBD2. Germline trimming cut 1 base from V and 6 bases from J; bases unmatched to any gene: 6. Germline CDR1 and CDR2: LGHDT and YNNKEL (reference sequence). The length of the CDR3 is 15 residues. For the CDR3, the DNA is TGTGCCAGCAGCCAAGGGCGGCCTAGCGGCAATGAGCAGTTCTTC. Its protein product is CASSQGRPSGNEQFF.

The rearrangement joins TRBV5-5 to TRBJ2-2; D unclear. The CDR3 has 15 amino acids. The germline CDR1 and CDR2 sequences are SGHKS and YYEKEE (reference sequence). Trimming cost V 0 bases and J 2 bases, with 8 bases left between them. The chain's CDR3 is CASSLDIHNTGELFF. The CDR3 bases are TGTGCCAGCAGCTTGGATATACACAACACCGGGGAGCTGTTTTTT.

In its sample, this clone was seen once. The rearrangement links TRBV5-1 to TRBJ2-7; D perhaps matches TRBD1 (6 bases). V lost 4 bases and J lost 4, with 12 bases in between. The CDR3 runs to 13 residues. Germline CDR1 reads SGHRS; CDR2 reads YFSETQ. In nucleotides, the CDR3 is TGCGCCAGCAGCAGTTTAACAGGGTACGAGCAGTACTTC. This translates into CASSSLTGYEQYF.

The chain employs TRBV28 and TRBJ2-5; 10 bases fit TRBD2. From germline, CDR1 is MDHEN and CDR2 SYDVKM. J gave up 2 bases and V 5 bases, and 11 bases lay outside the gene matches. This CDR3 is built from 17 residues. CDR3: CASSPGGASGGQETQYF. In nucleotides, the CDR3 is TGTGCCAGCAGTCCCGGGGGGGCTAGCGGGGGACAAGAGACCCAGTACTTC.

J is TRBJ1-2 and V is TRBV7-2; D is unresolved. The germline V and J ends were trimmed by 1 base and 3 bases, with 6 bases remaining between them. The germline CDR1 and CDR2 sequences are SGHTA and FQGNSA. This CDR3 is 13 amino acids long. CDR3 region: CASSLDYDYGYTF. The CDR3 DNA is TGTGCCAGCAGCTTAGACTATGACTATGGCTACACCTTC.

DNA of the CDR3: TGTGCCAGCAGACCAGGGACTTACAATGAGCAGTTCTTC. This codes for CASRPGTYNEQFF. The chain is built from TRBV27 and TRBJ2-1; possible D gene TRBD2, 6 bases. This CDR3 region has 13 residues. Germline CDR1 reads MNHEY; CDR2 reads SMNVEV (reference sequence). V was clipped by 6 bases and J by 4 bases, with 10 bases between them.